The T cell receptor beta chain under discussion was sequenced for a study of T cell clonotyping in hematopoietic cell transplantation (dated by TCRdb to about 2021). In the study overall: Recipient samples taken before transplant were obtained following cytoreduction. Recruitment of patients was conducted between 2015 and early 2017, and follow-up was continued until late 2020 or death. In the study, 135 blood samples were gathered from some 32 consecutive transplant recipients and their related donors.

The time point label of this sample denotes: recipient sample about 28 days before transplant, after cytoreduction. Recipient blood was collected about 28 days before transplant and at days 30, 100 and 180 after transplant. Nuclei Lysis Solution was used to extract genomic DNA from fresh or cryopreserved unfractionated peripheral blood mononuclear cells. This clone was counted between two and nine times. Its antigen specificity is not known. No base quality information exists; no much larger clone differs at one position. What the work shows at the level of the full study, not this receptor alone: Sample size was limited, and cells were not sorted, so CD4 and CD8 repertoire contributions could not be separated. Just a small fraction of recipient repertoires overlapped with donor repertoires, and more than 95% appeared de novo at the given depth. After transplant, TCR diversity in recipients dropped, and pathologically expanded clonotypes climbed progressively between day 30 and day 180. Broader posttransplant TCR repertoire diversity was predicted by donor and pretransplant recipient Inverse Simpson Index values.

The CDR3 holds 13 amino acids from the cysteine to the phenylalanine. Here the CDR3 DNA is all that survives: 39 bases in frame from base 1. CDR1 and CDR2, per the germline V gene, are SNHLY and FYNNEI. V is reduced by 7 bases and J by 8 bases, leaving a spacing of 15 bases between them. The immunoSEQ assay, a bias-controlled multiplex PCR using V- and J-specific primers, was used to amplify TCR beta CDR3 regions from genomic DNA. A second PCR step added a proprietary barcode and Illumina adapter sequences to the CDR3 amplicons. An Illumina MiSeq instrument was used to sequence the CDR3 libraries. Turning to the authors' computational methods: Export and quality control were done with immunoSEQ Analyzer 3.0, while downstream analyses used R Bioconductor and Immunarch. Only productive rearrangements in the normalized downsampled data set were used to calculate repertoire metrics. Pathologically expanded clonotypes were defined as those larger than 5 templates in the normalized cohort. The Inverse Simpson Index served as the measure of repertoire diversity. The non-normalized data set was used for CMV-specificity analyses so that all clonotypes could be captured. TCRdb limited this immuneACCESS table to in-frame rearrangements with V and J called. A share of clones is missing; checked studies link under half to unresolved V genes, and the rest is unexplained. The D gene and trimming were derived from the DNA, and the V and J assignments and clone size from that table. The sample table shows approximately 5,000 clones, and about 32% are seen once. The leading ten clones occupy roughly a sixth of the sample.

The sequencing used peripheral blood mononuclear cells, collected before stem cell transplant. The TCR was taken from a man aged 50 to 59 with myelofibrosis. Some clones in this sample may be carry-over from other donors' samples. The V and J segments used are TRBV2 and TRBJ1-5; the D gene cannot be resolved reliably. The CDR3 protein sequence reads: CASTQESAKPQHF. The nucleotide sequence reads TGTGCCAGCACCCAGGAGTCTGCGAAGCCCCAGCATTTT.